This TCR beta chain was profiled in a study of blood T cell repertoires in COVID-19. Followed longitudinally, the Seattle patients had been enrolled during active infection. Trimming cost V 5 bases and J 2 bases; bases outside gene matches: 7. The CDR3 spans 18 residues. The germline V gene encodes CDR1 SGHTA and CDR2 FQGNSA. Some clones are missing from TCRdb's copy, which holds only in-frame ones; the method was immunoSEQ multiplex PCR. The table has 150,000 to 200,000 clones, about 80% seen once; the top ten hold 7.8%. The receptor was isolated from a woman in her sixties or seventies with COVID-19, enrolled during active disease. The sequencing input was peripheral blood. The rearrangement links TRBV7-2 to TRBJ2-3; TRBD2 matches at 16 bases. CDR3 DNA: TGTGCCAGCAGCCGGGGGACTAGCGGGAGGGCCGTCACAGATACGCAGTATTTT. Residues: CASSRGTSGRAVTDTQYF.